This note documents a single TCR beta chain sequence. Its cognate antigen has yet to be identified. No clone much larger than this one lies a single base away; base qualities are absent. These data come from a study of shared clonotypes between healthy human individuals (dated by TCRdb to 2020 to 2022). Regarding the research as a whole: The cohort included three men and a couple of women between 18 and 49 years of age. To increase sequencing depth and limit assay-specific biases, different laboratories used diverse techniques to prepare libraries and sequence TCR repertoires. For each donor, three plates each were used for CD4 naive and CD4 memory, two plates were used for CD8 naive, and one plate was used for CD8 memory. Each donor's leukapheresis produced roughly between roughly 0.85 and 9.5 billion PBMCs. Blood TCR repertoires of roughly five healthy adults were deeply sequenced to estimate repertoire size and the extent of clonotype sharing between individuals. Summary of the overall study and its limitations: Rarefaction of sorted-subset datasets indicated incomplete sequencing despite the large sequencing depth. Sampling was restricted to blood, and TCR repertoires in tissues likely differ from the TCR repertoires found in blood. Based on pairwise subsampling, the degree of clonotype sharing among donors was expected to be affected by sequencing depth. About 4.5% of naive CD4, roughly 3.5% of naive CD8, 2.3% of memory CD4, and approximately 0.4% of memory CD8 clonotypes were shared across several donors. Naive subsets generally had larger estimated clonotype richness than memory subsets did. The small number of donors limited the genetic and exposure-history diversity represented. Compared with non-shared clonotypes, the clonotypes found in all four sorted-subset donors had higher generation probabilities.

Using the deep immunoSEQ assay, TCR CDR3 regions were amplified from genomic DNA by multiplex PCR. Extracted genomic DNA from each cell subset was distributed evenly across all wells of several immunoSEQ 96-well plates, and each plate was treated as a replicate. Each replicate PCR for sorted subsets received approximately 220 ng genomic DNA, equal to roughly 33,000 T cell genomes. Purified libraries were measured with a Qubit 3.0 fluorometer, size-checked on a Bioanalyzer 2100, and measured again with the KAPA Library Quantification kit. Each immunoSEQ 96-well plate was sequenced on its own single-read 150-cycle Illumina NextSeq 550 flow cell. In the source study's methods: Because the immunoSEQ output included only junctional sequences and no quality scores, the filtering could not be the same as the filtering used for full-length reads. Sequences were annotated with PyIR, a Python wrapper for IgBLAST v1.9, and V/J genes and CDR3 were assigned using IMGT germline references. Any read was removed if the V/J assignment was weak (E-value above 1e-6), the CDR3 was missing, or the read contained stop codons, out-of-frame junctions, or ambiguous translated residues. V3J clonotypes were defined as sequences sharing the same inferred V gene, J gene, and CDR3 amino acid sequence. Percentage overlap between repertoires was calculated by dividing the number of shared unique clonotypes by the size of the smaller repertoire. Richness of each repertoire was evaluated using RTK rarefaction, the Chao1 estimator, and Recon v2.1 estimates of unobserved clonotypes. Generation probabilities for all TCRbeta clonotypes obtained by the gDNA method from a few donors were computed using OLGA. Entries here come from immuneACCESS through TCRdb and include only in-frame sequences with V and J called. Some clones fail to appear in such tables; in the studies checked, an unresolved V gene covers under half of the shortfall, and the cause of the remainder is unknown. The DNA gave D and trimming, while V, J and clone size come from that table. This sample has under 2.5 million clones in its table, and roughly 92% of those were observed once. The top ten hold approximately 0.39% of the sample.

V and J lose 4 bases and 6 bases, and a span of 16 bases separates them. The CDR3 has 15 amino acids, counting the end cysteine and phenylalanine. Only the CDR3 region is kept as DNA, spanning 45 bases read in frame from base 1. The germline V gene encodes CDR1 SGHDN and CDR2 FVKESK. Donors were healthy HIV-negative adults with no recently reported acute infections or vaccinations. Every donor was a Caucasian adult residing in Nashville, Tennessee, USA. CD4+ T cells were enriched by magnetic negative selection; naive cells were then positively selected on CD45RA, and the negative fraction formed the memory subset. Blood was collected by leukapheresis, and PBMCs were isolated by Ficoll-Histopaque density gradient centrifugation and then cryopreserved in liquid nitrogen vapor phase. Analytical flow cytometry was used to check the purity and quantity of each magnetically sorted T cell population. Each sorted fraction had its genomic DNA isolated and then quantified by UV absorbance on a Nanodrop 2000c.

Rearrangement joined TRBV14 to TRBJ2-1; the D gene is perhaps TRBD1 or TRBD2, as each covers 7 bases. The sample was naive CD4+ T cells from PBMCs. The cell subset or site label corresponds to: CD45RA+ positively selected. This TCR came from a man aged 18 to 35 in good health. Some clones in this sample may be carry-over from other donors' samples. The DNA is TGTGCCAGCAGCCTCATGACAGGGAGGGGCAATGAGCAGTTCTTC. This encodes CASSLMTGRGNEQFF.